This entry lists 21 T cell receptor beta chains sequenced from one sample in a study of blood T cells in healthy people across ages. PCR was performed a second time for about 6 to 12 cycles using a sample-barcoded 5' primer and a J-beta primer mix. One entry per CDR3 protein, called by TCRdb with MiXCR from the 5' RACE reads. The sample yields hundreds of thousands of distinct CDR3 sequences, about a third seen once. Sequencing was performed on blood. These receptors all stem from a woman aged 80 or over in good health.

In the case of this clonotype: This sequence may be a read error, since a much larger clone differs from it by one base. The chain carries TRBV5-1 and TRBJ2-5, with TRBD1 identical over 7 bases. CDR1 and CDR2 from the germline V gene are SGHRS and YFSETQ. Trimming cost V 1 base and J 11 bases; bases outside gene matches: 11. This CDR3 spans 14 amino acids. In nucleotides, the CDR3 is TGCGCCAGCAGCTTGTCTTCCAGGGGGAATGAGCAGTACTTC. The encoded protein is CASSLSSRGNEQYF.

This clonotype was counted a few times. DNA of the CDR3: TGTGCCAGTAGTCCCCGCGCTAGCGGGGGGGCAGATACGCAGTATTTT. Protein product: CASSPRASGGADTQYF. This chain joins TRBV19 and TRBJ2-3; 12 bases are a match to TRBD2. Looked up from germline, CDR1 is LNHDA and CDR2 is SQIVND (reference sequence). V was pared by 5 bases and J by 4 bases, with 7 bases of the junction left unmatched. This CDR3 is built from 16 residues.

This sequence joins TRBV15 and TRBJ2-2; D gene unclear. Trimming removed 1 base from V and 8 bases from J, with 8 bases in between. CDR1 and CDR2 (germline): LNHNV, YYDKDF (reference sequence). The CDR3 covers 13 residues. The CDR3: CATSRGLRGELFF. The DNA of the CDR3 is TGTGCCACCAGCAGAGGATTACGGGGGGAGCTGTTTTTT.

About this clonotype itself: This may arise from a read error, as a much more abundant clone is one base away. This rearrangement joins TRBV7-2 to TRBJ1-2; the match to TRBD1 covers 7 bases. Trimming at V came to 5 bases and at J to 6 bases, leaving 6 bases not matched to a gene. CDR3 length: 13 residues. The V gene's germline CDR1 is SGHTA and CDR2 FQGNSA. CDR3 sequence reads: CASSLRGRDGYTF. In DNA form, the CDR3 reads TGTGCCAGCAGCCTAAGGGGGCGGGATGGCTACACCTTC.

This clonotype was detected ten times or more. The chain joins TRBV11-2 to TRBJ2-3, with 8 bases lining up with TRBD2. The junction had 11 bases not matched to a gene; V was cut back by 5 bases and J by 1 base. Per germline, CDR1 SGHAT and CDR2 FQNNGV. There are 17 residues in the CDR3. The DNA for the CDR3 is TGTGCCAGCAGCACCTTCGACGGGGGGGCAGGCACAGATACGCAGTATTTT. Protein product: CASSTFDGGAGTDTQYF.

The V call is TRBV20-1, the J call TRBJ2-1; 9 bases line up with TRBD2. The ends lost 2 bases at V and 7 bases at J; junction bases unmatched: 6. CDR1 and CDR2 (germline): DFQATT, SNEGSKA (reference sequence). The CDR3 loop spans 14 amino acids. The CDR3 loop reads CSARLAGSGNEQFF. For the CDR3, the DNA is TGCAGTGCTAGACTAGCGGGGTCTGGTAATGAGCAGTTCTTC.

The chain is built from TRBV6-2 or TRBV6-3 and TRBJ1-3; D uncertain. V was pared by 0 bases and J by 2 bases, with 5 bases between. Germline V CDR1 and CDR2: MNHEY, SVGEGT. The CDR3 totals 14 residues. CDR3 protein: CASSYSRTGNTIYF. The CDR3 coding sequence is TGTGCCAGCAGTTACTCCCGGACTGGAAACACCATATATTTT.

The chain combines TRBV20-1 with TRBJ2-3; 9 nucleotides agree with TRBD1. The CDR3 runs 16 residues. Per the germline V gene, CDR1 is DFQATT and CDR2 is SNEGSKA (reference sequence). V was clipped by 5 bases and J by 6 bases; unmatched bases: 15. Here the CDR3 reads CSADPGQGTSRDTQYF. In nucleotides, the CDR3 is TGCAGTGCTGACCCTGGACAGGGGACTTCTAGGGATACGCAGTATTTT.

This chain links TRBV7-8 with TRBJ2-2, with D unclear. V lost 1 base, J lost 4 bases, and 4 bases lay in between. This CDR3 is built from 13 residues. From germline, CDR1 is SGHVS and CDR2 FQNEAQ. DNA for the CDR3: TGTGCCAGCAGCTTAGAAACCACCGGGGAGCTGTTTTTT. It yields the protein CASSLETTGELFF.

This clonotype was detected ten times or more. CDR3 in DNA: TGTGCCAGCAGCCCCATAGATAGCTCCTACAATGAGCAGTTCTTC. Its protein is CASSPIDSSYNEQFF. The chain has TRBV11-1 and TRBJ2-1, with D hard to call. V lost 5 bases and J 0 bases, leaving 11 bases between the germline ends. This CDR3 region has 15 residues. Germline loops: CDR1 SGHAT, CDR2 FQDESV (reference sequence). The variable domain in full, with the rest retrieved from reference TRBV11-1 and TRBJ2-1, is EAEVAQSPRYKITEKSQAVAFWCDPISGHATLYWYRQILGQGPELLVQFQDESVVDDSQLPKDRFSAERLKGVDSTLKIQPAELGDSAMYLCASSPIDSSYNEQFFGPGTRLTVL.

With regard to this clonotype: This may come from a read error, since a much larger clone is one base off. The J gene is TRBJ2-5, the V gene TRBV5-1, with a possible D match to TRBD2 (5 bases). V lost 4 bases and J 2 bases, leaving 15 bases between the germline ends. This CDR3 contains 15 residues. Germline lookup yields CDR1 SGHRS and CDR2 YFSETQ. CDR3 amino acids: CASSTGPGEQETQYF. Written as DNA, the CDR3 is TGCGCCAGCAGCACGGGCCCCGGGGAACAAGAGACCCAGTACTTC.

The sample holds a few counts of this clonotype. Just one base apart from a much larger clone, this may be a read error. V is TRBV4-2 and J is TRBJ2-3; D tentatively reads TRBD1 or TRBD2 (5 bases each). Germline-derived CDR1 and CDR2 are LGHNA and YNFKEQ. This CDR3 spans 15 amino acids. DNA for the CDR3: TGTGCCGGCAGCCAAGATGGGGCTAGCTCAGATACGCAGTATTTT. Protein sequence: CAGSQDGASSDTQYF.

About this clonotype: Just one base apart from a much larger clone, this may be a read error. The genes are TRBV7-9 and TRBJ1-1; D uncertain. Germline V gives CDR1 SEHNR, CDR2 FQNEAQ (reference sequence). The CDR3 is made up of 12 amino acids. The CDR3 spells CAGSYTNTEAFF. CDR3 DNA: TGTGCCGGCAGCTACACGAACACTGAAGCTTTCTTT. The full variable domain, with the rest looked up from reference TRBV7-9 and TRBJ1-1, is DTGVSQNPRHKITKRGQNVTFRCDPISEHNRLYWYRQTLGQGPEFLTYFQNEAQLEKSRLLSDRFSAERPKGSFSTLEIQRTEQGDSAMYLCAGSYTNTEAFFGQGTRLTVV.

V usage is TRBV18 and J usage is TRBJ1-6, with TRBD1 matching over 7 bases. The CDR3 is made up of 13 amino acids. Trimming cost V 6 bases and J 10 bases; bases outside gene matches: 6. Germline V gene sequence: CDR1 KGHSH, CDR2 LQKENI. The CDR3 DNA reads as TGTGCCAGCTCCAGACAGGGAGGCTCACCCCTCCACTTT. Its translation: CASSRQGGSPLHF. The complete variable domain, with remaining parts taken from reference TRBV18 and TRBJ1-6, reads NAGVMQNPRHLVRRRGQEARLRCSPMKGHSHVYWYRQLPEEGLKFMVYLQKENIIDESGMPKERFSAEFPKEGPSILRIQQVVRGDSAAYFCASSRQGGSPLHFGNGTRLTVT.

This clonotype was recorded a few times. The V and J genes are TRBV5-1 and TRBJ1-5, with TRBD1 matching over 7 bases. The CDR3 runs to 15 residues. The germline CDR1 and CDR2 sequences are SGHRS and YFSETQ. The trim removed 2 bases at V and 7 bases at J, leaving 9 bases unmatched. The CDR3 spells CASSFGAGGGQPQHF. CDR3 in DNA: TGCGCCAGCAGCTTCGGGGCAGGGGGGGGACAGCCCCAGCATTTT.

This clonotype has a handful of counts. V is TRBV30 and J is TRBJ2-7; possible D gene TRBD1, 5 bases. TRBJ2-5 explains the end of the DNA better; the J call may be wrong. The germline V gene encodes CDR1 GTSNPN and CDR2 SVGIG (reference sequence). The CDR3 is 13 residues long. This CDR3 is CAWSIRVGETQYF. In DNA form, the CDR3 reads TGTGCCTGGAGTATCAGGGTAGGGGAGACCCAGTACTTC.

This clonotype was seen many times. V is TRBV12-3 or TRBV12-4 and J is TRBJ2-7; TRBD1 aligns across 7 bases. This CDR3 spans 13 amino acids. Trimming cost V 6 bases and J 0 bases; bases outside gene matches: 2. The CDR3 region is CASRGDSSYEQYF. For the CDR3, the DNA is TGTGCCAGCAGAGGGGACAGCTCCTACGAGCAGTACTTC.

V gene TRBV5-1 combines with J gene TRBJ2-1; TRBD1 agrees at 9 bases. The CDR3 length is 15 residues. The J segment lost 5 bases and the V segment lost 7 bases, leaving 10 bases of the junction unmatched. The V gene's germline CDR1 is SGHRS and CDR2 YFSETQ. The CDR3 coding sequence is TGCGCCAGCCGAGTCTTGGACAGGGGAAACAATGAGCAGTTCTTC. This gives the protein CASRVLDRGNNEQFF.

This clonotype was seen many times. The gene calls are TRBV4-3 and TRBJ1-5; tentatively, D is TRBD1 (5 bases). Germline CDR1 LGHNA, CDR2 YSLEER. This CDR3 contains 13 residues. Trimming stripped 0 bases from V and 7 bases from J, with 7 bases between. The CDR3, as DNA: TGCGCCAGCAGCCAAGATGGGGACCAGCCCCAGCATTTT. Its protein is CASSQDGDQPQHF.

This clonotype was seen only a few times. The genes are TRBV30 and TRBJ1-2; D unclear. Trimming left V 2 bases short and J 7 bases short, with 11 bases between. The CDR3 is 12 residues long. CDR1 GTSNPN and CDR2 SVGIG come from the germline V gene (reference sequence). The CDR3 loop reads CAWSLSGAGYTF. The CDR3 DNA follows: TGTGCCTGGAGTCTTAGCGGCGCTGGCTACACCTTC.

V and J are TRBV7-2 and TRBJ2-5; TRBD1 is a possible D gene (5 bases). This CDR3 has 15 amino acids. Germline CDR1 and CDR2: SGHTA and FQGNSA. Trimming cost V 0 bases and J 2 bases, with 10 bases left between them. The DNA of the CDR3 is TGTGCCAGCAGCTTAGCGAGGACACGACAAGAGACCCAGTACTTC. Protein product: CASSLARTRQETQYF.